This TCR beta chain is drawn from a study (dated by TCRdb to 2015 to 2017). For the study in its entirety: The study set out to test whether tumor-infiltrating Tregs in breast cancer get recruited from blood Tregs or are instead converted in situ from other CD4+ T cell subsets. The paper's findings and limits, for the study overall: The validation in the larger cohort was limited to a single TCR beta V-J rearrangement instead of whole repertoires. In terms of TCR gene usage, tumor memory CD4+ T cells clustered together with blood and lymph node memory CD4+ cells, as well as with lymph node naive CD4+ cells. The TCR alpha and beta sequences of tumor-infiltrating Tregs showed the greatest overlap with tumor naive CD4+ T cells, followed by blood naive CD4+ T cells.

To purify naive CD4+ T cells, the Miltenyi Naive CD4+ T Cell Isolation kit was used, and CD25 microbeads served to deplete Tregs. Tregs, naive and memory CD4+ T cells from tumor, blood and ipsilateral draining lymph nodes of 5 or 6 breast cancer patients underwent full-length TCR alpha and beta sequencing. Tumor tissue and lymph nodes obtained from ipsilateral axillary dissection were perfused with PBS, minced and then digested with collagenase I and hyaluronidase. Ficoll density gradient centrifugation was used to isolate mononuclear cells from either lymph nodes or 50 ml of peripheral blood. Sorted cell populations were confirmed by FACS to exceed 90% purity. Per the germline V gene, SGHRS is the CDR1 and YFSETQ is the CDR2. V lost 0 bases and J lost 4 bases; the stretch between them is 10 bases long. The CDR3 starts with the cysteine, ends with the phenylalanine, and has 14 residues. CDR3 DNA only is kept here, 42 bases in frame from base 1.

This clonotype showed up many times. Its specific antigen is unknown. Within one base of it there is no much larger clone, and no base qualities were kept. Full-length TCR variable regions were amplified by 5' RACE PCR with constant-region reverse primers, followed by semi-nested PCR with Nested Universal Primer A. The ReliaPrep RNA Cell Miniprep System was used to extract total RNA, which was then reverse transcribed into 5'RACE-ready cDNA with the SMARTer RACE 5'/3' Kit. Full-length TCR alpha and beta libraries were barcoded with multiplex adaptors and sequenced on an Illumina MiSeq. Regarding the original processing steps: For each of nine subset-tissue groups, sequencing data from the five patients were pooled, and the groups were compared by unsupervised clustering of TCR gene usage. The Morisita-Horn index was used to calculate repertoire similarity, with shared sequences weighted according to their contribution to each repertoire. TCRdb handled the public reads itself, with Q25 trimming in fastp and clone calling in MiXCR, and kept productive beta chains. Under each unique CDR3 protein, matching rows form one entry showing the most common genes and DNA. TCRdb, not the authors, supplied the V and J calls. In all, the sample holds tens of thousands of distinct CDR3 sequences, and over 15% of those were seen once. Of the sample, 2.5% to 3% is held by the ten largest clones.

What was sequenced was naive CD4+ T cells sorted from a lymph node. Read against the paper, the sample's cell subset or site label means: naive CD4+ T cells, CD4+CD45RA+CD25-. The chain uses TRBV5-1 and TRBJ1-1, with no reliable assignment of the D segment. The source is a female donor with breast cancer. The sequenced DNA: TGCGCCAGCAGCTTGGCAGGAGAGCGCACTGAAGCTTTCTTT. The translation is CASSLAGERTEAFF.